This T cell receptor beta chain was sequenced in a study of shared clonotypes between healthy human individuals. As concerns this clone: This same CDR3 is encoded by further DNA sequences in the sample.

It was CD45RO-negative cells, positively selected for CCR7, that made up naive CD8 cells, with terminally differentiated effector memory CD45RA+ cells excluded. Assay: immunoSEQ multiplex PCR; the TCRdb copy retains only in-frame clones and omits some. Of millions of clones in the sample, about 95% were seen once. Material for sequencing was naive CD8+ T cells sorted from blood. The source is a man aged 18 to 30 in good health.

The chain's CDR3 is CASSFGTGNYEQYF. The CDR3 bases are TGTGCCAGCAGCTTCGGCACAGGGAACTACGAGCAGTACTTC. The V and J genes are TRBV11-2 and TRBJ2-7; D is possibly TRBD1 (6 bases). The V gene lost 3 bases and the J gene lost 3 bases, with 12 bases spanning the gap. Germline CDR1 is SGHAT and CDR2 is FQNNGV. The CDR3 sequence is 14 residues long.